These 3 T cell receptor beta chains came from one sample sequenced in a study of cytomegalovirus exposure and HLA in healthy donors. PCR employed 60 Vbeta and 13 Jbeta primers. This table comes from immunoSEQ multiplex PCR, and its TCRdb copy is limited to in-frame clones, with some not included. Recorded for this sample: around 210,000 clones. Specimen: PBMCs. Every receptor here comes from a girl aged 2-10 years in good health and CMV-seropositive.

The chain carries TRBV11-2 and TRBJ2-7; 7 nucleotides line up with TRBD1. This CDR3 contains 14 residues. The J segment lost 6 bases and the V segment lost 1 base, leaving 6 bases of the junction unmatched. The germline V gene encodes CDR1 SGHAT and CDR2 FQNNGV. CDR3 amino acids: CASSLVTGVVEQYF. CDR3 DNA: TGTGCCAGCAGCTTAGTAACAGGGGTGGTCGAGCAGTACTTC. The full variable domain, completed using reference TRBV11-2 and TRBJ2-7, is EAGVAQSPRYKIIEKRQSVAFWCNPISGHATLYWYQQILGQGPKLLIQFQNNGVVDDSQLPKDRFSAERLKGVDSTLKIQPAKLEDSAVYLCASSLVTGVVEQYFGPGTRLTVT.

The chain employs TRBV5-1 and TRBJ1-1; 7 bases align to TRBD1. Germline V gene lookup returns CDR1 SGHRS and CDR2 YFSETQ. With 5 bases clipped from V and 11 bases from J, the junction kept 12 bases outside the gene matches. The CDR3 runs to 13 residues. CDR3: CASRRDSAHGAFF. The CDR3 DNA reads TGCGCCAGCAGGCGGGACAGCGCCCATGGGGCTTTCTTT.

J is TRBJ1-1 and V is TRBV9; 8 bases are shared with TRBD1. Germline lookup yields CDR1 SGDLS and CDR2 YYNGEE. The CDR3 spans 15 residues. Trimming removed 3 bases from V and 3 bases from J; junction bases left unmatched: 7. In DNA form, the CDR3 reads TGTGCCAGCAGCGCTTCAGGGGGCGCGGACACTGAAGCTTTCTTT. This encodes CASSASGGADTEAFF.